This T cell receptor (beta chain) was documented in a study of blood T cells in healthy people across ages. Overall study findings and caveats: Correlation between TCR beta diversity and naive T cell percentage was strong. With age, beta diversity per million T cells declined roughly linearly, significantly by around 43.

The table lists this clonotype with a few counts. What it binds is unknown. A second PCR, run for roughly 7 to 11 cycles, used a sample-barcoded 5' primer plus a J-beta primer mix. Each sample yielded at least 2.5 million CDR3-containing paired-end reads. Each CDR3 protein is one row after TCRdb ran MiXCR on the 5' RACE reads. This table has over 1,300,000 distinct CDR3 sequences, approximately 59% appearing once. There are 14 residues in the CDR3. Looked up from germline, CDR1 is MDHEN and CDR2 is SYDVKM. V was clipped by 5 bases and J by 3 bases; unmatched bases: 6. This chain connects TRBV28 to TRBJ1-2; TRBD1 agrees at 7 bases. The source is a man younger than 35 in good health. The sample comprised blood. The CDR3 DNA follows: TGTGCCAGCAGTATTTCGGGACAGCACTATGGCTACACCTTC. It specifies CASSISGQHYGYTF.